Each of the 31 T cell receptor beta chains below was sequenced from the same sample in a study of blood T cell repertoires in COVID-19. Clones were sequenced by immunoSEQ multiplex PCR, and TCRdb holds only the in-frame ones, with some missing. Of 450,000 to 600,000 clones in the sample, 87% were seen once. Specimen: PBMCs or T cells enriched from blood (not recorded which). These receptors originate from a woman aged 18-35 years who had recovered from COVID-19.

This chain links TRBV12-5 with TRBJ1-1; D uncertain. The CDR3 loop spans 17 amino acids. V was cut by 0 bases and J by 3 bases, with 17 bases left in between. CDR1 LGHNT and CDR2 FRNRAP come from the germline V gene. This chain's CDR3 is CASGLVERSDMDTEAFF. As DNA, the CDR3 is TGTGCTAGTGGTTTGGTGGAGAGGTCCGATATGGACACTGAAGCTTTCTTT. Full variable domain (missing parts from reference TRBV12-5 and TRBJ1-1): DARVTQTPRHKVTEMGQEVTMRCQPILGHNTVFWYRQTMMQGLELLAYFRNRAPLDDSGMPKDRFSAEMPDATLATLKIQPSEPRDSAVYFCASGLVERSDMDTEAFFGQGTRLTVV.

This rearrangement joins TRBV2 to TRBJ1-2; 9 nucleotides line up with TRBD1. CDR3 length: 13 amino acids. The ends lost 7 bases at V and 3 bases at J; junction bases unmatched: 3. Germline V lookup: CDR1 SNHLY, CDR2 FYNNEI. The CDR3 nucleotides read TGTGCCAGCACGGGACAGGGACACTATGGCTACACCTTC. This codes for CASTGQGHYGYTF. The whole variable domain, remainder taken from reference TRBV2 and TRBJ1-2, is EPEVTQTPSHQVTQMGQEVILRCVPISNHLYFYWYRQILGQKVEFLVSFYNNEISEKSEIFDDQFSVERPDGSNFTLKIRSTKLEDSAMYFCASTGQGHYGYTFGSGTRLTVV.

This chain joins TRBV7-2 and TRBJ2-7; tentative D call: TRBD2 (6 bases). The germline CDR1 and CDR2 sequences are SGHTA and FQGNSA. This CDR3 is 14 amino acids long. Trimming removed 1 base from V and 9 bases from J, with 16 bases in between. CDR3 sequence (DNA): TGTGCCAGCAGCTTAGGCGGGGCGCTCATGGGGCAGTACTTC. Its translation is CASSLGGALMGQYF.

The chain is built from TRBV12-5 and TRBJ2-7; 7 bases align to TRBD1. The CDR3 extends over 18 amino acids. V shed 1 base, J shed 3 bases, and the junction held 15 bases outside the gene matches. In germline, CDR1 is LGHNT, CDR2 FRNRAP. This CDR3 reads CASGLAFMGQSLNYEQYF. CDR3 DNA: TGTGCTAGTGGTTTGGCCTTCATGGGACAGTCACTTAACTACGAGCAGTACTTC. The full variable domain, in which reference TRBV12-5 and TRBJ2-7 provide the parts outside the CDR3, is DARVTQTPRHKVTEMGQEVTMRCQPILGHNTVFWYRQTMMQGLELLAYFRNRAPLDDSGMPKDRFSAEMPDATLATLKIQPSEPRDSAVYFCASGLAFMGQSLNYEQYFGPGTRLTVT.

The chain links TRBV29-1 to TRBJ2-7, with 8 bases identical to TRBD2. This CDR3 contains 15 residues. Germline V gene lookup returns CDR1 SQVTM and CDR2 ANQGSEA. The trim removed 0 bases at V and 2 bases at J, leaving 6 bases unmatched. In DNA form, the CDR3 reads TGCAGCGTTGAAGATAATAGCGGGGTCCCCTACGAGCAGTACTTC. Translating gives CSVEDNSGVPYEQYF.

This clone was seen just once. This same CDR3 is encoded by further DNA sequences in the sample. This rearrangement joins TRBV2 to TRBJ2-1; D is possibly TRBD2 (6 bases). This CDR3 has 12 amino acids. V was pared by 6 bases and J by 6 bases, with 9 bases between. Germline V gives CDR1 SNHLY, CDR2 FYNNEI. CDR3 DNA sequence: TGTGCCAGCAGCGGGGACTCCAATGAGCAGTTCTTC. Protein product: CASSGDSNEQFF.

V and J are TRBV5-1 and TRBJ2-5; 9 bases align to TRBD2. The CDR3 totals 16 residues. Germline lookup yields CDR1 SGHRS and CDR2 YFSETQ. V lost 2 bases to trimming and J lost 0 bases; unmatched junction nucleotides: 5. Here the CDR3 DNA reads TGCGCCAGCAGCTTACTCCTAGCGGGGCACCAAGAGACCCAGTACTTC. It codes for CASSLLLAGHQETQYF.

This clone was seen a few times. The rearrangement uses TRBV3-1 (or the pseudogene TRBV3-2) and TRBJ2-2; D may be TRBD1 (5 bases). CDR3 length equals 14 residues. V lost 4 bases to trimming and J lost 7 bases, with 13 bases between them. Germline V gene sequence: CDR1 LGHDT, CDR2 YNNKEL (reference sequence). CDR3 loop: CASSLRVLGGELFF. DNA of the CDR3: TGTGCCAGCAGCCTCAGGGTTCTCGGCGGGGAGCTGTTTTTT.

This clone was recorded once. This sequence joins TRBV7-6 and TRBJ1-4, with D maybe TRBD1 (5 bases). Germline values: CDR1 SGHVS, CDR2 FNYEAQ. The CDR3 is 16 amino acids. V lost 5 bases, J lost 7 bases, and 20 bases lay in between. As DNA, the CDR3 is TGTGCCAGCAGCCGGCATGTCAGGGAAACGACTGAAAAACTGTTTTTT. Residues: CASSRHVRETTEKLFF. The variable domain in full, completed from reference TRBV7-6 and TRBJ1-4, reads GAGVSQSPRYKVTKRGQDVALRCDPISGHVSLYWYRQALGQGPEFLTYFNYEAQQDKSGLPNDRFSAERPEGSISTLTIQRTEQRDSAMYRCASSRHVRETTEKLFFGSGTQLSVL.

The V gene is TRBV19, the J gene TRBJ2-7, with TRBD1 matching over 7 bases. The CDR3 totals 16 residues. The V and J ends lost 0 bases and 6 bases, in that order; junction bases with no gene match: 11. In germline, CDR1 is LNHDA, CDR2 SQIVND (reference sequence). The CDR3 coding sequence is TGTGCCAGTAGTATAGATGGGACAGACGTATCTGCCGAGCAGTACTTC. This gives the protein CASSIDGTDVSAEQYF.

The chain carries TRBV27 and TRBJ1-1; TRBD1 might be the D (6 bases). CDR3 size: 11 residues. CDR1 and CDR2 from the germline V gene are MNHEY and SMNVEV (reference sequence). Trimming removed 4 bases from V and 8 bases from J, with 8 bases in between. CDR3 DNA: TGTGCCAGCAGTTCCGGACAGGAAGCTTTCTTT. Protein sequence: CASSSGQEAFF.

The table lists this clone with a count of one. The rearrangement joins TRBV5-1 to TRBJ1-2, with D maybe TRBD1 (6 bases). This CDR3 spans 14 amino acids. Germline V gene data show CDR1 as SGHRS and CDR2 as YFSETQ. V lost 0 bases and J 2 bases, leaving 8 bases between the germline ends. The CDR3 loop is CASSLDRGNYGYTF. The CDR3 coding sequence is TGCGCCAGCAGCTTGGATAGGGGGAACTATGGCTACACCTTC.

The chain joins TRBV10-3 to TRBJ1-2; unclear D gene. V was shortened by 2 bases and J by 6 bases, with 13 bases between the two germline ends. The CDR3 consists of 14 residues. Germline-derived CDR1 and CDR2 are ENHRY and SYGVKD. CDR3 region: CAISEPTRRNGYTF. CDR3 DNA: TGTGCCATCAGTGAGCCTACTCGGAGGAATGGCTACACCTTC.

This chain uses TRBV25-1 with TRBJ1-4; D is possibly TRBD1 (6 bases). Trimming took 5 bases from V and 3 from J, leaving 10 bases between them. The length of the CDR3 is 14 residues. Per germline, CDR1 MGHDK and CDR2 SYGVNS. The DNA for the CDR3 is TGTGCCAGCAGTCGGACAGACCCTAATGAAAAACTGTTTTTT. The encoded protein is CASSRTDPNEKLFF.

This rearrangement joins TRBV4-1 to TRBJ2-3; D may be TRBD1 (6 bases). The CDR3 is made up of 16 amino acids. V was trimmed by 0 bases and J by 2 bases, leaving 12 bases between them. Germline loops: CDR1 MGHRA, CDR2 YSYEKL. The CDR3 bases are TGCGCCAGCAGCCAAGATGACGGGACATACACAGATACGCAGTATTTT. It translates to CASSQDDGTYTDTQYF.

CDR3: CASSARDRAADTQYF. The DNA for the CDR3 is TGTGCCAGTAGTGCCCGGGACAGGGCCGCAGATACGCAGTATTTT. V is TRBV19 and J is TRBJ2-3; the match to TRBD1 covers 9 bases. Germline CDR1 reads LNHDA; CDR2 reads SQIVND (reference sequence). V trimming: 5 bases; J trimming: 4 bases; junction bases outside the gene matches: 7. The CDR3 covers 15 residues.

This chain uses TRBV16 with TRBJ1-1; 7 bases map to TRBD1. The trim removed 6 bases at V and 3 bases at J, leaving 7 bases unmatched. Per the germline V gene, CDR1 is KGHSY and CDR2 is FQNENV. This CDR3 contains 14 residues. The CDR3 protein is CASRLFRGDTEAFF. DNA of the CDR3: TGTGCCAGCAGACTTTTCAGGGGGGACACTGAAGCTTTCTTT.

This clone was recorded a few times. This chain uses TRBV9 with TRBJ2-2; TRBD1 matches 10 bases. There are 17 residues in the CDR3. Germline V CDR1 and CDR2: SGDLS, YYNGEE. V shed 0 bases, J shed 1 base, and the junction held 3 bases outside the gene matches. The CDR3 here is CASSVGWDRGNTGELFF. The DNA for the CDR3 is TGTGCCAGCAGCGTAGGATGGGACAGGGGGAACACCGGGGAGCTGTTTTTT.

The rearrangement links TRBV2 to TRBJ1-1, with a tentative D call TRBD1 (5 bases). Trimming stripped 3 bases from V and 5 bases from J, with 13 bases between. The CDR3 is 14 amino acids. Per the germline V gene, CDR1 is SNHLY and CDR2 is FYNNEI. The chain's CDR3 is CASSEGRVWTEAFF. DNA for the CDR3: TGTGCCAGCAGTGAGGGGCGAGTGTGGACTGAAGCTTTCTTT.

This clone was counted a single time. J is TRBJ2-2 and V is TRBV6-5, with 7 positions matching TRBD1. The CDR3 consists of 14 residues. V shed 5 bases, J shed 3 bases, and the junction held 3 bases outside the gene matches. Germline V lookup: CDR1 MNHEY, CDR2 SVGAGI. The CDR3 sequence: CASSRQGDTGELFF. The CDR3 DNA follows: TGTGCCAGCAGTAGGCAGGGGGACACCGGGGAGCTGTTTTTT.

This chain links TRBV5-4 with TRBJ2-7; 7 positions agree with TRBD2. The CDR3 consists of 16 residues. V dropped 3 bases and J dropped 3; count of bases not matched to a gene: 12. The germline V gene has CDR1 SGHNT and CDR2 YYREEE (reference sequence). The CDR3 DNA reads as TGTGCCAGCAGCTGGGGAGGGAAGGACGCGCACTACGAGCAGTACTTC. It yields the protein CASSWGGKDAHYEQYF.

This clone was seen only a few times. CDR3 sequence (DNA): TGCGCCAGCAGCCAAGAGCCAGGGGCGTCTAATGGCTACACCTTC. Protein product: CASSQEPGASNGYTF. This chain links TRBV4-1 with TRBJ1-2, with D tentatively TRBD1 (6 bases). CDR3 size: 15 residues. CDR1 MGHRA and CDR2 YSYEKL come from the germline V gene. With 0 bases removed from V and 6 bases from J, the gap between germline ends came to 14 bases.

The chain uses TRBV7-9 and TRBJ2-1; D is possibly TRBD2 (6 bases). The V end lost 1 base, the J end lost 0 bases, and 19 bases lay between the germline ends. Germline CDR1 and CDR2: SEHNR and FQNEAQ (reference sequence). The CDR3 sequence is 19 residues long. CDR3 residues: CASSLVGTLRQSSYNEQFF. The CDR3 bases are TGTGCCAGCAGCTTAGTAGGGACTCTGAGACAATCCTCCTACAATGAGCAGTTCTTC.

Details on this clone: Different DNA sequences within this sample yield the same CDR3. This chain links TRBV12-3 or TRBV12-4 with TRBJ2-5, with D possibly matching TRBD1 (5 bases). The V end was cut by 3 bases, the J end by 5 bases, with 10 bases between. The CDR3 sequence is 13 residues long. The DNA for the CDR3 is TGTGCCAGCAGTTTTGGGGCTTGGGAGACCCAGTACTTC. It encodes CASSFGAWETQYF.

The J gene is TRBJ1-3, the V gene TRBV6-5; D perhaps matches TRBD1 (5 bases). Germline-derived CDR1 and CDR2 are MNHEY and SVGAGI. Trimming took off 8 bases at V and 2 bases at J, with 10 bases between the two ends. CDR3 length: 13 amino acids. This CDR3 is CASGGDPGNTIYF. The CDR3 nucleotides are TGTGCCAGCGGAGGGGATCCTGGAAACACCATATATTTT.

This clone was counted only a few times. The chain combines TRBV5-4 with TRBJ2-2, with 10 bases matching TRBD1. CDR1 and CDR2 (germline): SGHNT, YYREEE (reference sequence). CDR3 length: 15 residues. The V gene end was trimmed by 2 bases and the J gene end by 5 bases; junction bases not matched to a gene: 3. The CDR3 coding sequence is TGTGCCAGCAGCTTCCCGGGACAGGGGACCGGGGAGCTGTTTTTT. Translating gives CASSFPGQGTGELFF.

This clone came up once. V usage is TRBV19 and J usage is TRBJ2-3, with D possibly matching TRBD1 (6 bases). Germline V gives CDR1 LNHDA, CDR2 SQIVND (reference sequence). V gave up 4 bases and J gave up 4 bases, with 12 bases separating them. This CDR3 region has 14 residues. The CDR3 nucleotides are TGTGCCAGTAGTACCCGAACAGGGCCAGATACGCAGTATTTT. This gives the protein CASSTRTGPDTQYF. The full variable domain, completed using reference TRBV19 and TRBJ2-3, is DGGITQSPKYLFRKEGQNVTLSCEQNLNHDAMYWYRQDPGQGLRLIYYSQIVNDFQKGDIAEGYSVSREKKESFPLTVTSAQKNPTAFYLCASSTRTGPDTQYFGPGTRLTVL.

Here the CDR3 DNA reads TGTGCCAGCAGTGCTCCGGGGGGAGGCTACACCTTC. Its protein product is CASSAPGGGYTF. The gene calls are TRBV2 and TRBJ1-2, with a tentative D call TRBD1 (5 bases). V was clipped by 4 bases and J by 8 bases, with 11 bases between them. This CDR3 is 12 amino acids long. Germline CDR1 reads SNHLY; CDR2 reads FYNNEI.

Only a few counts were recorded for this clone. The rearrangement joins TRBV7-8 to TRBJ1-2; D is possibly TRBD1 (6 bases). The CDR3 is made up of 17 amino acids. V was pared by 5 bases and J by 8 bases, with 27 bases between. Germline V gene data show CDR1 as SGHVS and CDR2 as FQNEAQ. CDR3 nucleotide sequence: TGTGCCAGCAGCCCCCGGATAGCGACAGGAAGGTTAAGGGGCTACACCTTC. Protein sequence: CASSPRIATGRLRGYTF.

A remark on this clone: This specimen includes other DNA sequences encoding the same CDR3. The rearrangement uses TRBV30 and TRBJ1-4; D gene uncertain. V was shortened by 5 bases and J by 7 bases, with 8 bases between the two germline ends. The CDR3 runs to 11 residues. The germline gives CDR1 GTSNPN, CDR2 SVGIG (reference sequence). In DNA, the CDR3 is TGTGCCTGGGGACGGGGTGAAAAACTGTTTTTT. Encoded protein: CAWGRGEKLFF.

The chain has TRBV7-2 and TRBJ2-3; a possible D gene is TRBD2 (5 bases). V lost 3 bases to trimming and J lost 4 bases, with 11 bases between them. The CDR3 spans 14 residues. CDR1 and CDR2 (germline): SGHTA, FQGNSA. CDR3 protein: CASSFSLASDTQYF. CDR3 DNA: TGTGCCAGCAGCTTCTCCCTAGCATCAGATACGCAGTATTTT.